The 24 T cell receptor beta chains in this list originate from one sample, sequenced in a study of blood T cell repertoires in COVID-19 (dated by TCRdb to 2020 to 2022). The library was generated by the immunoSEQ multiplex PCR assay. Held by TCRdb, this immuneACCESS table contains in-frame sequences only and omits some clones. Under half of the omission traces to an unresolved V gene where checked; the cause of the rest is unknown. The sample table holds approximately 97,000 clones, of which about nine tenths were seen once. The ten largest make up about 1.8% of the sample. The sample comprised peripheral blood. These receptor sequences come from a man in his 60s with acute or convalescent COVID-19.

The chain recombines TRBV13 with TRBJ1-1; 9 nucleotides line up with TRBD1. V gave up 7 bases and J gave up 6 bases; unmatched junction bases: 15. Germline V gene sequence: CDR1 PRHDT, CDR2 FYEKMQ (reference sequence). The CDR3 contains 16 residues. For the CDR3, the DNA is TGTGCCAGCACCCTGGCCCACAGGGGGCCTGTCGCTGAAGCTTTCTTT. The encoded protein is CASTLAHRGPVAEAFF.

The V call is TRBV12-3 or TRBV12-4, the J call TRBJ1-2; D uncertain. The CDR3 runs to 12 residues. The germline V and J ends were trimmed by 5 bases and 7 bases, with 11 bases remaining between them. CDR3 coding DNA: TGTGCCAGCAGTCGGGGTTTGGGTGGCTACACCTTC. This sequence encodes CASSRGLGGYTF.

Only one count was recorded for this clone. This chain connects TRBV7-2 to TRBJ2-2; TRBD1 is a possible D gene (6 bases). Germline V lookup: CDR1 SGHTA, CDR2 FQGNSA. The CDR3 totals 16 residues. V lost 3 bases and J 3 bases, leaving 14 bases between the germline ends. The chain's CDR3 is CASSFYRALDTGELFF. The CDR3 DNA reads as TGTGCCAGCAGCTTCTACAGGGCCCTGGACACCGGGGAGCTGTTTTTT.

This chain connects TRBV5-5 to TRBJ1-5, with D hard to call. The V gene lost 4 bases and the J gene lost 0 bases, with 14 bases spanning the gap. The CDR3 has 16 residues. CDR1 and CDR2 from the germline V gene are SGHKS and YYEKEE (reference sequence). CDR3 residues: CASSPGEVYSNQPQHF. The DNA of the CDR3 is TGTGCCAGCAGCCCCGGGGAGGTTTATAGCAATCAGCCCCAGCATTTT.

Comments on this clone: At the DNA level, this CDR3 is encoded by other sequences in the same sample as well. V gene TRBV19 combines with J gene TRBJ1-1; 9 bases agree with TRBD1. Germline V CDR1 and CDR2: LNHDA, SQIVND (reference sequence). The CDR3 contains 14 residues. Trimming removed 3 bases from V and 1 base from J; junction bases left unmatched: 0. The CDR3 sequence: CASSMDRGNTEAFF. The CDR3 DNA reads TGTGCCAGTAGTATGGACAGGGGGAACACTGAAGCTTTCTTT.

The rearrangement joins TRBV19 to TRBJ2-2; TRBD1 aligns across 8 bases. The V gene's germline CDR1 is LNHDA and CDR2 SQIVND (reference sequence). This CDR3 is 16 amino acids long. Trimming cost V 7 bases and J 6 bases; bases outside gene matches: 13. In DNA, the CDR3 is TGTGCCAGTAACCCACGGGCAGGGGGCGATCCCGGGGAGCTGTTTTTT. It specifies CASNPRAGGDPGELFF.

V and J are TRBV6-4 and TRBJ1-5, with a tentative D call TRBD1 (6 bases). The CDR3 runs to 13 residues. Germline CDR1 is MRHNA and CDR2 is SNTAGT. V was shortened by 3 bases and J by 5 bases, with 8 bases between the two germline ends. CDR3 nucleotides: TGTGCCAGCAGTGAACACAGGGATCAGCCCCAGCATTTT. As protein: CASSEHRDQPQHF.

The chain has TRBV5-1 and TRBJ2-3, with 14 bases lining up with TRBD2. The V gene's germline CDR1 is SGHRS and CDR2 YFSETQ. The CDR3 is 17 residues long. J lost 2 bases, V lost 4 bases, and 6 bases had no gene match. CDR3 nucleotides: TGCGCCAGCAGCCTGGGGACTAGCGGGGGCCTCACAGATACGCAGTATTTT. This translates into CASSLGTSGGLTDTQYF.

The chain joins TRBV3-1 (or the pseudogene TRBV3-2) to TRBJ2-2; possible D gene TRBD1, 7 bases. CDR3 length: 15 residues. From germline, CDR1 is LGHDT and CDR2 YNNKEL (reference sequence). The germline V and J ends were trimmed by 4 bases and 8 bases, with 17 bases remaining between them. The CDR3 region has the DNA TGTGCCAGCAGCCTGGAGGGGGCCCCTTCGGGGGAGCTGTTTTTT. The encoded protein is CASSLEGAPSGELFF.

The chain recombines TRBV10-3 with TRBJ2-2; 11 nucleotides match TRBD2. V was clipped by 8 bases and J by 2 bases; unmatched bases: 7. Germline loops: CDR1 ENHRY, CDR2 SYGVKD. The CDR3 is 16 residues long. CDR3 protein: CAIGYSGGGNTGELFF. The CDR3 coding sequence is TGTGCCATCGGTTATAGCGGGGGGGGTAACACCGGGGAGCTGTTTTTT.

This chain links TRBV5-1 with TRBJ1-2; D is ambiguous. Trimming removed 8 bases from V and 2 bases from J, with 10 bases in between. CDR1 and CDR2 (germline): SGHRS, YFSETQ. The CDR3 sequence is 12 residues long. The CDR3 DNA reads as TGCGCCAGTCACCAGGAAAACTATGGCTACACCTTC. It specifies CASHQENYGYTF.

The chain employs TRBV5-4 and TRBJ1-3; the match to TRBD1 covers 8 bases. Looked up from germline, CDR1 is SGHNT and CDR2 is YYREEE (reference sequence). The CDR3 has 16 amino acids. V gave up 3 bases and J gave up 2 bases; unmatched junction bases: 7. The chain's CDR3 is CASSSDKDRAGNTIYF. CDR3 bases: TGTGCCAGCAGCTCCGACAAGGACAGGGCTGGAAACACCATATATTTT.

V usage is TRBV7-9 and J usage is TRBJ1-6; TRBD1 matches 8 bases. The CDR3 has 14 amino acids. The germline gives CDR1 SEHNR, CDR2 FQNEAQ (reference sequence). V dropped 3 bases and J dropped 9; count of bases not matched to a gene: 4. CDR3 bases: TGTGCCAGCAGCTTGACAGGGGAGATTTCACCCCTCCACTTT. Protein: CASSLTGEISPLHF.

The chain employs TRBV6-5 and TRBJ2-7; D unclear. CDR3 length: 11 residues. CDR1 is MNHEY and CDR2 is SVGAGI in the germline V gene. The V and J ends lost 2 bases and 6 bases respectively, with 5 bases between them. Here the CDR3 DNA reads TGTGCCAGCAGTTACGACTCCGAGCAGTACTTC. This translates into CASSYDSEQYF.

The chain combines TRBV5-4 with TRBJ1-5, with TRBD1 as a possible D gene (5 bases). CDR1 is SGHNT, CDR2 YYREEE, per germline (reference sequence). This CDR3 comprises 14 residues. Deletions cut 3 bases from V and 3 bases from J, with 10 bases between. DNA for the CDR3: TGTGCCAGCAGCTCAGACAGAAACAATCAGCCCCAGCATTTT. The encoded protein is CASSSDRNNQPQHF.

This clone showed up just once. This rearrangement joins TRBV7-6 to TRBJ1-2; D is unclear. Germline V gives CDR1 SGHVS, CDR2 FNYEAQ. The CDR3 is 17 amino acids. V shed 1 base and J shed 0 bases, with 15 bases lying between them. The CDR3 reads CASSLDPRYGSNYGYTF. The CDR3 nucleotides are TGTGCCAGCAGCTTAGACCCCCGGTACGGTTCTAACTATGGCTACACCTTC.

This clone has a single count. The genes are TRBV3-1 (or the pseudogene TRBV3-2) and TRBJ2-1; 7 nucleotides align to TRBD2. The CDR3 totals 14 residues. The germline V gene encodes CDR1 LGHDT and CDR2 YNNKEL (reference sequence). V dropped 0 bases and J dropped 5; count of bases not matched to a gene: 1. The DNA of the CDR3 is TGTGCCAGCAGCCAAGAAGGACTAGACAATGAGCAGTTCTTC. This encodes CASSQEGLDNEQFF.

This chain connects TRBV19 to TRBJ1-2, with a weak D call TRBD1 (6 bases). The CDR3 is made up of 15 amino acids. Germline V gives CDR1 LNHDA, CDR2 SQIVND (reference sequence). V dropped 4 bases and J dropped 1 base, with 13 bases sitting between them. The CDR3 region is CASSNGQSFNYGYTF. The CDR3 coding sequence is TGTGCCAGTAGTAACGGACAGTCCTTTAACTATGGCTACACCTTC.

The chain links TRBV7-9 to TRBJ1-1; unclear D gene. The germline V gene encodes CDR1 SEHNR and CDR2 FQNEAQ (reference sequence). With 4 bases removed from V and 4 bases from J, the gap between germline ends came to 10 bases. This CDR3 is 13 amino acids long. The CDR3 sequence is CASSSQTGTEAFF. Here the CDR3 DNA reads TGTGCCAGCAGCTCTCAGACGGGCACTGAAGCTTTCTTT.

The rearrangement joins TRBV20-1 to TRBJ1-3; no definite D call. The CDR3 runs 11 residues. CDR1 is DFQATT and CDR2 is SNEGSKA in the germline V gene (reference sequence). V gave up 6 bases and J gave up 3 bases, with 6 bases separating them. The CDR3 sequence is CSAPFGNTIYF. CDR3 coding DNA: TGCAGTGCCCCCTTTGGAAACACCATATATTTT.

The chain carries TRBV4-1 and TRBJ2-3; TRBD2 matches 9 bases. The CDR3 consists of 16 residues. J was trimmed by 3 bases and V by 3 bases; bases with no gene match: 7. Germline assignment: CDR1 MGHRA and CDR2 YSYEKL. As DNA, the CDR3 is TGCGCCAGCAGCCATGGGGGACTAGCCGAAACAGATACGCAGTATTTT. Translation gives CASSHGGLAETDTQYF.

The chain has TRBV2 and TRBJ1-5; TRBD1 matches at 7 bases. The CDR3 spans 18 residues. Trimming cost V 4 bases and J 1 base; bases outside gene matches: 13. Germline V gene lookup returns CDR1 SNHLY and CDR2 FYNNEI. The chain's CDR3 is CASSVRQGGTWSNQPQHF. The CDR3 nucleotides read TGTGCCAGCAGTGTTAGACAGGGTGGAACGTGGAGCAATCAGCCCCAGCATTTT.

The CDR3 sequence: CSVGTGIGEYGYTF. The CDR3 nucleotides are TGCAGCGTCGGGACAGGGATTGGCGAATATGGCTACACCTTC. The V and J genes are TRBV29-1 and TRBJ1-2; TRBD1 matches at 9 bases. With 6 bases clipped from V and 5 bases from J, the junction kept 10 bases outside the gene matches. Germline CDR1 reads SQVTM; CDR2 reads ANQGSEA. The CDR3 has 14 residues.

V gene TRBV2 combines with J gene TRBJ2-1; 10 positions match TRBD1. This CDR3 is built from 14 residues. Germline V gene data show CDR1 as SNHLY and CDR2 as FYNNEI. V gave up 5 bases and J gave up 4 bases; unmatched junction bases: 2. The CDR3 DNA follows: TGTGCCAGCAGTCGGGACAGGGGATACAATGAGCAGTTCTTC. Translated, it gives CASSRDRGYNEQFF. Variable domain in full (rest from reference TRBV2 and TRBJ2-1): EPEVTQTPSHQVTQMGQEVILRCVPISNHLYFYWYRQILGQKVEFLVSFYNNEISEKSEIFDDQFSVERPDGSNFTLKIRSTKLEDSAMYFCASSRDRGYNEQFFGPGTRLTVL.